This entry lists 28 T cell receptor beta chains sequenced from one sample in a study of blood T cell repertoires in COVID-19. Repertoires were generated with immunoSEQ multiplex PCR, while TCRdb's copy carries only in-frame clones and drops some. The sample includes under 200,000 clones, about nine tenths of them seen just once. Sample: peripheral blood. All receptors derive from a middle-aged man with acute or convalescent COVID-19.

This clone was detected only a few times. The V and J genes are TRBV4-3 and TRBJ1-2; the match to TRBD1 covers 8 bases. Germline V gene data show CDR1 as LGHNA and CDR2 as YSLEER. The CDR3 length is 16 residues. V shed 1 base, J shed 4 bases, and the junction held 8 bases outside the gene matches. The CDR3: CASSQVDRGTGYGYTF. The CDR3 DNA reads TGCGCCAGCAGCCAAGTCGACAGGGGTACAGGCTATGGCTACACCTTC.

This clone appeared a few times. The rearrangement joins TRBV6-2 or TRBV6-3 to TRBJ2-3, with D perhaps TRBD2 (5 bases). CDR1 and CDR2 (germline): MNHEY, SVGEGT. The CDR3 is 14 amino acids. Trimming removed 6 bases at V and 4 bases at J, with 14 bases between. CDR3 sequence reads: CASSLASSADTQYF. For the CDR3, the DNA is TGTGCCAGCAGCCTAGCTAGCTCGGCAGATACGCAGTATTTT.

This CDR3 reads CATSDPTVQETQYF. CDR3 coding DNA: TGTGCCACCAGTGATCCGACAGTACAAGAGACCCAGTACTTC. This chain uses TRBV24-1 with TRBJ2-5, with D possibly being TRBD1 (5 bases). Germline values: CDR1 KGHDR, CDR2 SFDVKD. Between the trimmed V and J ends, which lost 3 bases and 2 bases, there was a span of 9 bases. The CDR3 is 14 residues long.

This clone showed up just once. The gene calls are TRBV5-4 and TRBJ2-3, with D possibly being TRBD1 (6 bases). The CDR3 covers 14 residues. V was cut by 2 bases and J by 0 bases, with 7 bases left in between. Germline loops: CDR1 SGHNT, CDR2 YYREEE (reference sequence). CDR3 sequence: CASSLQGSTDTQYF. The DNA for the CDR3 is TGTGCCAGCAGCTTACAGGGTAGCACAGATACGCAGTATTTT.

The chain uses TRBV7-3 and TRBJ2-1; a weak D match, TRBD2 (5 bases). V was shortened by 3 bases and J by 2 bases, with 11 bases between the two germline ends. CDR1 is SGHTA and CDR2 is FQGTGA in the germline V gene. This CDR3 spans 15 amino acids. CDR3 amino acids: CASSFERKPYNEQFF. The CDR3 DNA reads TGTGCCAGCAGCTTTGAGCGGAAACCCTACAATGAGCAGTTCTTC.

The chain couples TRBV3-1 (or the pseudogene TRBV3-2) to TRBJ1-6, with D hard to call. The CDR3 contains 14 residues. V shed 1 base and J shed 13 bases, with 14 bases lying between them. Germline values: CDR1 LGHDT, CDR2 YNNKEL (reference sequence). CDR3 sequence reads: CASSQGSGTGPLHF. CDR3 nucleotide sequence: TGTGCCAGCAGCCAAGGGTCTGGAACGGGGCCCCTCCACTTT.

The rearrangement joins TRBV6-6 to TRBJ2-1; 12 bases align to TRBD1. The CDR3 runs to 15 residues. V trimming: 10 bases; J trimming: 7 bases; junction bases outside the gene matches: 11. CDR1 is MNHNY and CDR2 is SVGAGI in the germline V gene (reference sequence). For the CDR3, the DNA is TGTGCCACAAACGCCGGGACAGGGGGCAGGAATGAGCAGTTCTTC. Translating it yields CATNAGTGGRNEQFF.

This sequence joins TRBV7-2 and TRBJ2-1; TRBD1 aligns across 9 bases. The CDR3 sequence is 13 residues long. Germline V CDR1 and CDR2: SGHTA, FQGNSA. J was trimmed by 15 bases and V by 4 bases; bases with no gene match: 10. The CDR3 spells CASSSGDRVVWFF. In DNA form, the CDR3 reads TGTGCCAGCAGCTCCGGGGACAGGGTTGTATGGTTCTTC.

The rearrangement links TRBV15 to TRBJ1-3, with 8 bases lining up with TRBD1. Germline V gene data show CDR1 as LNHNV and CDR2 as YYDKDF (reference sequence). This CDR3 has 14 residues. Trimming removed 6 bases from V and 2 bases from J; junction bases left unmatched: 3. CDR3: CATSRQGPGNTIYF. The CDR3 bases are TGTGCCACCAGTCGACAGGGGCCTGGAAACACCATATATTTT.

The chain combines TRBV28 with TRBJ1-2; 7 nucleotides agree with TRBD1. J lost 1 base, V lost 6 bases, and 5 bases had no gene match. The germline V gene encodes CDR1 MDHEN and CDR2 SYDVKM. CDR3 length: 14 residues. The CDR3 is CASSYRGSNYGYTF. CDR3 bases: TGTGCCAGCAGCTACAGGGGTAGTAACTATGGCTACACCTTC.

The chain is built from TRBV24-1 and TRBJ2-1, with 13 bases fitting TRBD2. The germline gives CDR1 KGHDR, CDR2 SFDVKD. The junction had 9 bases not matched to a gene; V was cut back by 2 bases and J by 0 bases. The CDR3 consists of 20 residues. CDR3 amino acids: CATSDSSLAGGLVSYNEQFF. The CDR3 bases are TGTGCCACCAGTGATTCGTCACTAGCGGGAGGGCTTGTCTCCTACAATGAGCAGTTCTTC.

Here the CDR3 reads CASSQDSGGGYGYTF. CDR3 nucleotides: TGTGCCAGCAGCCAAGATTCGGGGGGGGGCTATGGCTACACCTTC. V usage is TRBV3-1 (or the pseudogene TRBV3-2) and J usage is TRBJ1-2; perhaps TRBD1 as D (5 bases). CDR1 is LGHDT, CDR2 YNNKEL, per germline (reference sequence). V lost 0 bases and J lost 4, with 12 bases in between. CDR3 length: 15 residues.

The chain combines TRBV5-1 with TRBJ2-1; TRBD1 aligns across 7 bases. Germline CDR1 reads SGHRS; CDR2 reads YFSETQ. The junction had 6 bases not matched to a gene; V was cut back by 0 bases and J by 9 bases. The CDR3 is 14 residues long. The CDR3 DNA reads as TGCGCCAGCAGCTTGGGACAGGGCTTCAGTGAGCAGTTCTTC. It yields the protein CASSLGQGFSEQFF. Full variable domain (outside the CDR3, taken from reference TRBV5-1 and TRBJ2-1): KAGVTQTPRYLIKTRGQQVTLSCSPISGHRSVSWYQQTPGQGLQFLFEYFSETQRNKGNFPGRFSGRQFSNSRSEMNVSTLELGDSALYLCASSLGQGFSEQFFGPGTRLTVL.

The chain joins TRBV6-6 to TRBJ1-2; 8 nucleotides line up with TRBD1. Germline CDR1 MNHNY, CDR2 SVGAGI (reference sequence). The CDR3 covers 14 residues. V shed 2 bases and J 7 bases; nucleotides not matched to a gene: 6. CDR3 in DNA: TGTGCCAGCAGTTACCGGGACAGGCCCGGTGGCTACACCTTC. Protein product: CASSYRDRPGGYTF.

The gene calls are TRBV7-8 and TRBJ2-7, with a possible D match to TRBD2 (5 bases). The V end was cut by 5 bases, the J end by 0 bases, with 14 bases between. Germline V gives CDR1 SGHVS, CDR2 FQNEAQ. This CDR3 contains 15 residues. CDR3 bases: TGTGCCAGCAGCCTAGGAAGCGGCATCTCCTACGAGCAGTACGTC. It encodes CASSLGSGISYEQYV.

This clone was picked up a small number of times. This chain connects TRBV7-6 to TRBJ1-3; maybe TRBD1 (5 bases). Trimming left V 5 bases short and J 0 bases short, with 8 bases between. The CDR3 has 14 residues. Germline V gene sequence: CDR1 SGHVS, CDR2 FNYEAQ. CDR3 DNA: TGTGCCAGCAGCCCGACAGTCTCTGGAAACACCATATATTTT. This encodes CASSPTVSGNTIYF.

The chain uses TRBV10-3 and TRBJ1-5, with D uncertain. The V gene's germline CDR1 is ENHRY and CDR2 SYGVKD. Trimming left V 7 bases short and J 4 bases short, with 11 bases between. There are 13 residues in the CDR3. CDR3 sequence: CAITGDINQPQHF. CDR3 in DNA: TGTGCCATCACGGGAGACATAAATCAGCCCCAGCATTTT.

The CDR3 loop is CASSAVGASYEQYF. DNA of the CDR3: TGTGCCAGTAGCGCGGTAGGGGCCTCCTACGAGCAGTACTTC. The rearrangement joins TRBV19 to TRBJ2-7, with D maybe TRBD1 (5 bases). The CDR3 sequence is 14 residues long. Germline assignment: CDR1 LNHDA and CDR2 SQIVND (reference sequence). V dropped 6 bases and J dropped 0 bases, with 12 bases sitting between them.

The chain employs TRBV7-9 and TRBJ1-2; D not resolved. Germline loops: CDR1 SEHNR, CDR2 FQNEAQ (reference sequence). CDR3 size: 13 residues. Trimming stripped 6 bases from V and 5 bases from J, with 13 bases between. In DNA form, the CDR3 reads TGTGCCAGCAGTCCCAGCGGTCGATATGGCTACACCTTC. It codes for CASSPSGRYGYTF.

V and J are TRBV5-1 and TRBJ1-6; the D gene is possibly TRBD1 (6 bases). This CDR3 comprises 15 residues. The V end was cut by 3 bases, the J end by 7 bases, with 14 bases between. Looked up from germline, CDR1 is SGHRS and CDR2 is YFSETQ. The CDR3 DNA follows: TGCGCCAGCAGCTCACAGGGATTTAGGAATTCACCCCTCCACTTT. Encoded protein: CASSSQGFRNSPLHF.

V gene TRBV5-1 combines with J gene TRBJ2-5, with 13 bases fitting TRBD2. V was clipped by 4 bases and J by 4 bases; unmatched bases: 7. The CDR3 runs to 16 residues. Germline CDR1 is SGHRS and CDR2 is YFSETQ. The CDR3 coding sequence is TGCGCCAGCAGCCTTGGACTAGCGGGAGTGGTAGAGACCCAGTACTTC. Protein sequence: CASSLGLAGVVETQYF. The entire variable domain, with the rest obtained from reference TRBV5-1 and TRBJ2-5, is as follows: KAGVTQTPRYLIKTRGQQVTLSCSPISGHRSVSWYQQTPGQGLQFLFEYFSETQRNKGNFPGRFSGRQFSNSRSEMNVSTLELGDSALYLCASSLGLAGVVETQYFGPGTRLLVL.

V is TRBV19 and J is TRBJ1-2, with 11 bases identical to TRBD1. Per germline, CDR1 LNHDA and CDR2 SQIVND (reference sequence). V trimming: 2 bases; J trimming: 4 bases; junction bases outside the gene matches: 3. The CDR3 contains 15 residues. CDR3 sequence reads: CASSIRTGGSYGYTF. In DNA form, the CDR3 reads TGTGCCAGTAGTATACGGACAGGGGGCAGCTATGGCTACACCTTC.

The chain recombines TRBV30 with TRBJ1-2; 7 nucleotides line up with TRBD1. Trimming cost V 4 bases and J 5 bases; bases outside gene matches: 13. CDR3 length: 15 residues. CDR1 is GTSNPN, CDR2 SVGIG, per germline (reference sequence). CDR3 amino acids: CAWTPYRQGRYGYTF. The CDR3 region has the DNA TGTGCCTGGACCCCATACCGACAGGGTAGGTATGGCTACACCTTC. Full variable domain (outside the CDR3, taken from reference TRBV30 and TRBJ1-2): SQTIHQWPATLVQPVGSPLSLECTVEGTSNPNLYWYRQAAGRGLQLLFYSVGIGQISSEVPQNLSASRPQDRQFILSSKKLLLSDSGFYLCAWTPYRQGRYGYTFGSGTRLTVV.

The CDR3 nucleotides are TGCGCCAGCAGCTACCTACTAGCGGCGTCTACCGGGGAGCTGTTTTTT. It translates to CASSYLLAASTGELFF. The rearrangement uses TRBV5-1 and TRBJ2-2; TRBD2 matches at 8 bases. The CDR3 totals 16 residues. Germline V gene sequence: CDR1 SGHRS, CDR2 YFSETQ. Germline trimming cut 3 bases from V and 5 bases from J; bases unmatched to any gene: 9.

This clone was found a few times. The rearrangement joins TRBV5-1 to TRBJ2-7; no clear D gene. The V end was cut by 0 bases, the J end by 5 bases, with 12 bases between. The V gene's germline CDR1 is SGHRS and CDR2 YFSETQ. This CDR3 is 14 amino acids long. CDR3 sequence reads: CASSLASHLDEQYF. The DNA of the CDR3 is TGCGCCAGCAGCTTGGCCTCACATCTCGACGAGCAGTACTTC.

The chain carries TRBV4-1 and TRBJ1-6, with a weak D call TRBD1 (6 bases). The CDR3 is 16 residues long. Germline CDR1 and CDR2: MGHRA and YSYEKL. Trimming took off 4 bases at V and 5 bases at J, with 15 bases between the two ends. The CDR3 here is CASSPTPGQDNSPLHF. CDR3 bases: TGCGCCAGCAGCCCTACACCGGGACAAGATAATTCACCCCTCCACTTT.

The J gene is TRBJ2-1, the V gene TRBV2, with 9 bases matching TRBD2. V was pared by 7 bases and J by 5 bases, with 6 bases of the junction left unmatched. The germline V gene has CDR1 SNHLY and CDR2 FYNNEI. CDR3 length: 14 residues. CDR3 residues: CASKGLAGNNEQFF. As DNA, the CDR3 is TGTGCCAGCAAAGGGCTAGCGGGAAACAATGAGCAGTTCTTC.

On this clone: The same CDR3 arises from other DNA sequences in this sample as well. The genes are TRBV5-1 and TRBJ2-3, with D maybe TRBD2 (5 bases). Germline values: CDR1 SGHRS, CDR2 YFSETQ. The CDR3 runs to 14 residues. V was pared by 0 bases and J by 0 bases, with 5 bases between. This chain's CDR3 is CASSLGGSTDTQYF. CDR3 DNA: TGCGCCAGCAGCTTGGGAGGGAGCACAGATACGCAGTATTTT.